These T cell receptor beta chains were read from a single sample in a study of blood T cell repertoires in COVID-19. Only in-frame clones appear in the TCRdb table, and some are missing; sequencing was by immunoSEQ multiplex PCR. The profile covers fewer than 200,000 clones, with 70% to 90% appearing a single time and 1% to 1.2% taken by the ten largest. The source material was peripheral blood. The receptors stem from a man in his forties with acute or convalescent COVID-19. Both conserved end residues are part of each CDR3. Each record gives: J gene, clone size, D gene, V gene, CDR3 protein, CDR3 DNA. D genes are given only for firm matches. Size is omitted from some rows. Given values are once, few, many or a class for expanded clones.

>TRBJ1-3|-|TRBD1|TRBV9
CASSEGGGQPLDTIYF
TGTGCCAGCAGCGAAGGAGGGGGACAGCCTCTGGACACCATATATTTT
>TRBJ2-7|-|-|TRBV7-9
CASSSDRFLSYEQYF
TGTGCCAGCAGCTCCGACAGGTTTCTCTCCTACGAGCAGTACTTC
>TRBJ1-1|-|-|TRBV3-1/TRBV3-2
CASSQAAPQGGTEAFF
TGTGCCAGCAGCCAAGCAGCGCCCCAAGGAGGCACTGAAGCTTTCTTT
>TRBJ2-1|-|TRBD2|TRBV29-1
CSGTSGDNEQFF
TGCAGCGGGACTAGCGGGGACAATGAGCAGTTCTTC
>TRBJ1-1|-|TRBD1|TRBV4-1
CASSQTGLGEAFF
TGCGCCAGCAGCCAGACAGGGCTAGGTGAAGCTTTCTTT
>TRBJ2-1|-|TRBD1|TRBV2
CASSRDSPNPSSYNEQFF
TGTGCCAGCAGCCGGGACAGCCCAAATCCTAGCTCCTACAATGAGCAGTTCTTC
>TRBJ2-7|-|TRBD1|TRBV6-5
CASSPGTGGSYEQYF
TGTGCCAGCAGCCCCGGGACAGGGGGTTCCTACGAGCAGTACTTC
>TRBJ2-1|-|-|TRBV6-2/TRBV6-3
CASSHTGRGDNEQFF
TGTGCCAGCAGCCACACCGGACGGGGTGACAATGAGCAGTTCTTC
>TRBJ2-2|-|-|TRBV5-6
CASSSLELHTGELFF
TGTGCCAGCAGCTCATTGGAGTTACATACCGGGGAGCTGTTTTTT
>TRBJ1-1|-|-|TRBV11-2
CASSLDGNSEAFF
TGTGCCAGCAGCTTAGATGGAAACAGTGAAGCTTTCTTT
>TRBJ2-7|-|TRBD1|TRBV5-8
CASSLNRGMSEQYF
TGTGCCAGCAGCTTGAACAGGGGGATGAGCGAGCAGTACTTC
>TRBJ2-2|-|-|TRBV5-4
CASSLSSFIPGELFF
TGTGCCAGCAGCCTCTCTAGCTTTATACCCGGGGAGCTGTTTTTT
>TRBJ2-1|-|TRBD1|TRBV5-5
CASSRTETGGSYNEQFF
TGTGCCAGCAGCAGAACTGAGACAGGGGGTTCCTACAATGAGCAGTTCTTC
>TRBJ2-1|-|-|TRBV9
CASSVGLRGLGEQFF
TGTGCCAGCAGCGTGGGCCTCAGGGGTTTAGGTGAGCAGTTCTTC
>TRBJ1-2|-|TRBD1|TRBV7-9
CASTTDRVYGYTF
TGTGCCAGCACTACCGACAGGGTTTATGGCTACACCTTC
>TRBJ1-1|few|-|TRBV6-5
CASSYSGHQNTEAFF
TGTGCCAGCAGTTACTCGGGACACCAAAACACTGAAGCTTTCTTT
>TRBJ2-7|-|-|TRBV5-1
CASMPGHPWVPYEQYF
TGCGCCAGCATGCCGGGACACCCATGGGTACCCTACGAGCAGTACTTC
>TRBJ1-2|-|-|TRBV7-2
CASSSQWDGYTF
TGTGCCAGCAGCTCACAGTGGGATGGCTACACCTTC
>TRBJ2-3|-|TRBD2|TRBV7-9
CASSFPSGSTDTQYF
TGTGCCAGCAGCTTCCCTAGCGGTAGCACAGATACGCAGTATTTT
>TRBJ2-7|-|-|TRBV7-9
CASSFAGAAPSLYEQYF
TGTGCCAGCAGCTTTGCGGGGGCAGCCCCTTCCCTCTACGAGCAGTACTTC
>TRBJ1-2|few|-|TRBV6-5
CASRGRGHDGYTF
TGTGCCAGCAGGGGTAGGGGACATGATGGCTACACCTTC
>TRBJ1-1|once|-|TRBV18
CASSPNQGFDTEAFF
TGTGCCAGCTCACCGAACCAGGGTTTCGACACTGAAGCTTTCTTT
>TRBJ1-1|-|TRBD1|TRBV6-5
CASSRGQGSEAFF
TGTGCCAGCAGCCGGGGACAGGGCTCTGAAGCTTTCTTT
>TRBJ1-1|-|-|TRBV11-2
CASSLPTGLTLDTEAFF
TGTGCCAGCAGCTTGCCTACTGGGCTGACGTTGGACACTGAAGCTTTCTTT
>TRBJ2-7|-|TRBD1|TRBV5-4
CASSPSPGQVASEQYF
TGTGCCAGCAGCCCATCTCCGGGACAGGTGGCCTCCGAGCAGTACTTC
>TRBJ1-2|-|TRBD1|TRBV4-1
CASSQEPGQQFYGYTF
TGCGCCAGCAGCCAGGAGCCGGGACAGCAATTCTATGGCTACACCTTC